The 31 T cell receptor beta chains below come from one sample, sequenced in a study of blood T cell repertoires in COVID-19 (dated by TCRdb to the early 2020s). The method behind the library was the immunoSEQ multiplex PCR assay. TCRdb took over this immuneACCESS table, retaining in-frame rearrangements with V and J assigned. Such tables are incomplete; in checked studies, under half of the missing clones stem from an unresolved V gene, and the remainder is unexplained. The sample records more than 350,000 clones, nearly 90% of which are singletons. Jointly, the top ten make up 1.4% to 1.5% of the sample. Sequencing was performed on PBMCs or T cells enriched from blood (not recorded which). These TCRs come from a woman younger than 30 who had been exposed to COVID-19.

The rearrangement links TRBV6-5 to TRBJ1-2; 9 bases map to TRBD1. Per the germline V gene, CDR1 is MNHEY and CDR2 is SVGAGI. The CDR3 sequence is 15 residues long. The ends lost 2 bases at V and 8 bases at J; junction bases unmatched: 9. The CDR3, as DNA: TGTGCCAGCAGTTACGCGGGACAGGGTGTCGACGGCTACACCTTC. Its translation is CASSYAGQGVDGYTF.

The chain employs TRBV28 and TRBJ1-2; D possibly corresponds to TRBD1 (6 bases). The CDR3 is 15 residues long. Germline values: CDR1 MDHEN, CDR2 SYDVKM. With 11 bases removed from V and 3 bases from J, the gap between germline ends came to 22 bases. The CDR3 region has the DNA TGTGCCTCCAGGCGGAACAGACAGGCCTACTATGGCTACACCTTC. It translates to CASRRNRQAYYGYTF.

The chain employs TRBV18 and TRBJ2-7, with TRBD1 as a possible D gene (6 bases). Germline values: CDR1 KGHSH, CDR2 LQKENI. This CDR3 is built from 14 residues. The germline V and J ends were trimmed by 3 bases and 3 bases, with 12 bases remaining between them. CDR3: CASSPGGRGYEQYF. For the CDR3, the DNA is TGTGCCAGCTCACCGGGTGGCAGGGGCTACGAGCAGTACTTC.

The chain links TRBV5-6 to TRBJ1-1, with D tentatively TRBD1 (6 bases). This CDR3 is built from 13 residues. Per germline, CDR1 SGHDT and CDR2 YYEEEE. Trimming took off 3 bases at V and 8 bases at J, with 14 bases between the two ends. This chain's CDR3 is CASSWLYDREAFF. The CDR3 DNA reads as TGTGCCAGCAGCTGGCTCTACGACAGGGAAGCTTTCTTT.

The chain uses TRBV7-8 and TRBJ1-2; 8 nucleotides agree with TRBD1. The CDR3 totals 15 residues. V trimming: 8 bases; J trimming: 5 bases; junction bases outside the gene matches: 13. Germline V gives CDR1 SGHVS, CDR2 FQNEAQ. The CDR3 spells CASHPTGVKRYGYTF. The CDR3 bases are TGTGCCAGCCACCCGACAGGGGTGAAAAGATATGGCTACACCTTC.

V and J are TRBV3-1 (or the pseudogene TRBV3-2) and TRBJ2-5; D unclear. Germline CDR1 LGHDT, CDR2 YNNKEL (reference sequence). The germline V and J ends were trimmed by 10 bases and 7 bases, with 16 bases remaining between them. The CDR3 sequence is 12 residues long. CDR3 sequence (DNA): TGTGCCATCAGTGCGTCACCAGGGACCCAGTACTTC. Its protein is CAISASPGTQYF.

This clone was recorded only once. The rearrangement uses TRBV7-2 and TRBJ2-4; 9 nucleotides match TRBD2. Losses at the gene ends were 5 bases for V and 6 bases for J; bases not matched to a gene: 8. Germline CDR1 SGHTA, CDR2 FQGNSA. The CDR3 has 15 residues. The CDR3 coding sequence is TGTGCCAGCAGCGACGAGCGAGCGGGGGGAAACATTCAGTACTTC. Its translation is CASSDERAGGNIQYF. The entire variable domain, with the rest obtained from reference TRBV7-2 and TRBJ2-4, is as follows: GAGVSQSPSNKVTEKGKDVELRCDPISGHTALYWYRQSLGQGLEFLIYFQGNSAPDKSGLPSDRFSAERTGGSVSTLTIQRTQQEDSAVYLCASSDERAGGNIQYFGAGTRLSVL.

CDR3 residues: CASSLSGVGTGANQPQHF. The CDR3 DNA sequence: TGTGCCAGCAGCTTATCAGGTGTCGGGACAGGGGCCAATCAGCCCCAGCATTTT. This chain links TRBV7-2 with TRBJ1-5, with 10 nucleotides matching TRBD1. Trimming cost V 2 bases and J 3 bases; bases outside gene matches: 10. The germline V gene has CDR1 SGHTA and CDR2 FQGNSA. The CDR3 sequence is 18 residues long.

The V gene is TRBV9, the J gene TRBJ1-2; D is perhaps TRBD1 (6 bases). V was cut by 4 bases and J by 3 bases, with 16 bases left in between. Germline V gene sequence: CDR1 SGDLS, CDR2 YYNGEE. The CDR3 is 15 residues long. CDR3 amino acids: CASSTDTGSHYGYTF. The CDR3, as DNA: TGTGCCAGCAGCACAGACACAGGGAGTCACTATGGCTACACCTTC. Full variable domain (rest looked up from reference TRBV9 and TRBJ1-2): DSGVTQTPKHLITATGQRVTLRCSPRSGDLSVYWYQQSLDQGLQFLIQYYNGEERAKGNILERFSAQQFPDLHSELNLSSLELGDSALYFCASSTDTGSHYGYTFGSGTRLTVV.

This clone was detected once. As DNA, the CDR3 is TGTGCCAGCTGTTCCCTAGCGGGGGGACAAGAGACCCAGTACTTC. Its translation is CASCSLAGGQETQYF. The chain is built from TRBV6-5 and TRBJ2-5, with 11 positions matching TRBD2. The length of the CDR3 is 15 residues. The germline CDR1 and CDR2 sequences are MNHEY and SVGAGI. J gave up 2 bases and V 8 bases, and 7 bases lay outside the gene matches.

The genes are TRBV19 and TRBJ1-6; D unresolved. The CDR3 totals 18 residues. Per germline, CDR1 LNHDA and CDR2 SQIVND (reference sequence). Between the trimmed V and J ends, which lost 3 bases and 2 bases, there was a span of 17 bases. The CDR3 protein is CASSITVLPRTYNSPLHF. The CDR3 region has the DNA TGTGCCAGTAGTATTACGGTCCTACCTAGAACCTATAATTCACCCCTCCACTTT. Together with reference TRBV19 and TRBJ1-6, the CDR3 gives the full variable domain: DGGITQSPKYLFRKEGQNVTLSCEQNLNHDAMYWYRQDPGQGLRLIYYSQIVNDFQKGDIAEGYSVSREKKESFPLTVTSAQKNPTAFYLCASSITVLPRTYNSPLHFGNGTRLTVT.

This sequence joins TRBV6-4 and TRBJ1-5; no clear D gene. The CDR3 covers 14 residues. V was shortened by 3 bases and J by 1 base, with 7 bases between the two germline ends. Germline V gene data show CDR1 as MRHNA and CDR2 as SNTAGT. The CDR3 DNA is TGTGCCAGCAGTGAATTCTTGAGCAATCAGCCCCAGCATTTT. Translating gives CASSEFLSNQPQHF.

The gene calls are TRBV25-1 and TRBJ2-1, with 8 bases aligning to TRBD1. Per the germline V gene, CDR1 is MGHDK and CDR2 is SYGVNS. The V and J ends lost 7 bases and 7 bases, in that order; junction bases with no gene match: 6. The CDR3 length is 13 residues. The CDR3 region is CASMRQGKNEQFF. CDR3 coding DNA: TGTGCCAGCATGAGACAGGGGAAGAATGAGCAGTTCTTC. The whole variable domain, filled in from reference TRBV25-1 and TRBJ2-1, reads EADIYQTPRYLVIGTGKKITLECSQTMGHDKMYWYQQDPGMELHLIHYSYGVNSTEKGDLSSESTVSRIRTEHFPLTLESARPSHTSQYLCASMRQGKNEQFFGPGTRLTVL.

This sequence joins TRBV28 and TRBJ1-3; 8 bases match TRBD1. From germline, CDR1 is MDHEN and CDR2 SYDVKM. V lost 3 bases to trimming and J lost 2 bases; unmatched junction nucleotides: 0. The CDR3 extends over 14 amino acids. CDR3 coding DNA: TGTGCCAGCAGTTTGGACAGGGCTGGAAACACCATATATTTT. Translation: CASSLDRAGNTIYF.

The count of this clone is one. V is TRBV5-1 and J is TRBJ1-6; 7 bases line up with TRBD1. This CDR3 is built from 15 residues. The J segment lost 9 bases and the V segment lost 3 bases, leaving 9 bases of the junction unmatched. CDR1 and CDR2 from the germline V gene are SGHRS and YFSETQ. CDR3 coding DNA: TGCGCCAGCAGCTCGTCGACAGGGATAGGTTCACCCCTCCACTTT. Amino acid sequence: CASSSSTGIGSPLHF.

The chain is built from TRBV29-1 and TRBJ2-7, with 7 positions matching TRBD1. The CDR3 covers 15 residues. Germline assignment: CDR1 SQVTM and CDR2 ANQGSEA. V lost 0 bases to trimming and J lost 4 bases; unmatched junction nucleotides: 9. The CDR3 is CSVEDLTGKGYEQYF. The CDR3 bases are TGCAGCGTTGAAGATCTGACAGGGAAAGGATACGAGCAGTACTTC.

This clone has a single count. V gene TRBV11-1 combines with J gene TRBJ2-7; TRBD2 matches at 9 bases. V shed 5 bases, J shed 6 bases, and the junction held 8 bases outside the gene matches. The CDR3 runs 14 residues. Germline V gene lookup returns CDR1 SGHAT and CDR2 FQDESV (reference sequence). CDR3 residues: CASSLSGSSREQYF. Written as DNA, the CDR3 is TGTGCCAGCAGCCTTAGCGGGAGTAGTCGCGAGCAGTACTTC.

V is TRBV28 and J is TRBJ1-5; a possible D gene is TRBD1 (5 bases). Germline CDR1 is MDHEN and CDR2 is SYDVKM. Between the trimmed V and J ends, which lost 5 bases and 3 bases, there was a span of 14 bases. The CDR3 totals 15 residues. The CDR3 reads CASSPYRGVNQPQHF. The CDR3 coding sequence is TGTGCCAGCAGTCCCTATAGGGGTGTCAATCAGCCCCAGCATTTT.

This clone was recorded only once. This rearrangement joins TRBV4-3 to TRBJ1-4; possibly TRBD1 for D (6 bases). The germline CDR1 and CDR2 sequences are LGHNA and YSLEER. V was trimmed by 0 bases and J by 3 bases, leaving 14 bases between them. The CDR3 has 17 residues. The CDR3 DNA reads TGCGCCAGCAGCCAAGATGGTACCGCAGGGGCTAATGAAAAACTGTTTTTT. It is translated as CASSQDGTAGANEKLFF.

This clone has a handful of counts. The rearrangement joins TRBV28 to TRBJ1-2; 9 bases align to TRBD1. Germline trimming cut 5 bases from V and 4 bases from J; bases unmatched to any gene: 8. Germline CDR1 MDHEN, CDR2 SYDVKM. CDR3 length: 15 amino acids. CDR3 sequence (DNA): TGTGCCAGCAGTCTGAACAGGGGGCACCTCTATGGCTACACCTTC. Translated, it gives CASSLNRGHLYGYTF.

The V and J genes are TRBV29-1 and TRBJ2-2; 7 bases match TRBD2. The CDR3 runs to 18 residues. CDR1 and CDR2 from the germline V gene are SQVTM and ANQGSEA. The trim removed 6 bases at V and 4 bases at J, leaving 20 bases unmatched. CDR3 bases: TGCAGCGTAGCCACTTACGGGGCGGGAGCCGCAAGCACCGGGGAGCTGTTTTTT. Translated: CSVATYGAGAASTGELFF.

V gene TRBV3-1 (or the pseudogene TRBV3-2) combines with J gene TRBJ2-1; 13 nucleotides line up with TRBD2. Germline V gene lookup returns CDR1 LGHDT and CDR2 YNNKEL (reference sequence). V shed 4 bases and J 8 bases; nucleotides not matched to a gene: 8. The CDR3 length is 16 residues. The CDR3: CASSPRLAGGSDEQFF. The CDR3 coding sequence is TGTGCCAGCAGCCCCCGACTAGCGGGAGGATCAGATGAGCAGTTCTTC.

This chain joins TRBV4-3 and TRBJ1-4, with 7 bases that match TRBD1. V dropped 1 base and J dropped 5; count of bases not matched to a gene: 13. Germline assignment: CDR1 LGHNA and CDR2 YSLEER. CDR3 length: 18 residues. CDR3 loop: CASSQVLLGGTENEKLFF. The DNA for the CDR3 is TGCGCCAGCAGCCAAGTTTTGCTGGGCGGGACAGAGAATGAAAAACTGTTTTTT.

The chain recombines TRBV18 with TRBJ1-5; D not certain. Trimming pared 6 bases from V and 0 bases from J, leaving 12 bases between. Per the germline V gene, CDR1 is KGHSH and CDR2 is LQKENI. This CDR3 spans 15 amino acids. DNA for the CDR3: TGTGCCAGCTCGAAAACAGCAGATAGCAATCAGCCCCAGCATTTT. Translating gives CASSKTADSNQPQHF.

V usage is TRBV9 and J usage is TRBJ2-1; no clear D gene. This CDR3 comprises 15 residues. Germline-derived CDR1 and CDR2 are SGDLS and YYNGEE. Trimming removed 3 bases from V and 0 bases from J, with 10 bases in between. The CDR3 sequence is CASSGVKSSYNEQFF. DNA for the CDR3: TGTGCCAGCAGCGGCGTTAAGAGCTCCTACAATGAGCAGTTCTTC. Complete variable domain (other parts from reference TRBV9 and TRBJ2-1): DSGVTQTPKHLITATGQRVTLRCSPRSGDLSVYWYQQSLDQGLQFLIQYYNGEERAKGNILERFSAQQFPDLHSELNLSSLELGDSALYFCASSGVKSSYNEQFFGPGTRLTVL.

For the CDR3, the DNA is TGTGCCAGTTCGACCCCAGGTAGCAATCAGCCCCAGCATTTT. Its protein product is CASSTPGSNQPQHF. The chain joins TRBV18 to TRBJ1-5; D ambiguous. The CDR3 consists of 14 residues. Germline CDR1 KGHSH, CDR2 LQKENI. Trimming pared 9 bases from V and 0 bases from J, leaving 12 bases between.

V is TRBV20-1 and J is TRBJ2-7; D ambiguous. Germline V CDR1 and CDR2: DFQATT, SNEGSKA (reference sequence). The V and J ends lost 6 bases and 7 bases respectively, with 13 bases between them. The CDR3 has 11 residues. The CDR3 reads CSALTLEEQYF. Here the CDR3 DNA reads TGCAGTGCCCTGACCTTGGAGGAGCAGTACTTC.

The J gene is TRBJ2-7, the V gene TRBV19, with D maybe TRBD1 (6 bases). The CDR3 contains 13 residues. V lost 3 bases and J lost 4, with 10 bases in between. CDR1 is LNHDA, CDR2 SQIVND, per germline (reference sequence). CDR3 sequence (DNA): TGTGCCAGTAGTATCGCAGGGGAATACGAGCAGTACTTC. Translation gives CASSIAGEYEQYF.

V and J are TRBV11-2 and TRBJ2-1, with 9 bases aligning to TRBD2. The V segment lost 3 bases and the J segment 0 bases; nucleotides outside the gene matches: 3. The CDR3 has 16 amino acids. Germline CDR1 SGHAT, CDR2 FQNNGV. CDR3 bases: TGTGCCAGCAGCTTGGATAGCGGGAGCTCCTACAATGAGCAGTTCTTC. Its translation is CASSLDSGSSYNEQFF.

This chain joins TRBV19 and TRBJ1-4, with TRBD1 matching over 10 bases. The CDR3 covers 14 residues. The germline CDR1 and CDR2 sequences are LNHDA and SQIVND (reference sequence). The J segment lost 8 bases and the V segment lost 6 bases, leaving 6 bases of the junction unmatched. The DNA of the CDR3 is TGTGCCAGTAGAAGACAGGGGGCCAAGGAAAAACTGTTTTTT. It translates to CASRRQGAKEKLFF.

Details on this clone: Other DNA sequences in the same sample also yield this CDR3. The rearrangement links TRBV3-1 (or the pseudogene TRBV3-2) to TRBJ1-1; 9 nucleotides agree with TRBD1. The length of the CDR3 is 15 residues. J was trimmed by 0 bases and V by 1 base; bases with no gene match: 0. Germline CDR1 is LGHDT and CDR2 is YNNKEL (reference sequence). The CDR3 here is CASSQGTGVNTEAFF. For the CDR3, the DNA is TGTGCCAGCAGCCAAGGGACAGGGGTGAACACTGAAGCTTTCTTT.